This T cell receptor (beta chain) came from a study of glioma-infiltrating T cells. Concerning this clonotype itself: The antigen is undetermined.

Study observations and caveats: Non-neoplastic patients had below-expected tissue-blood divergence, while all gliomas exceeded expectation. CDR3 overlap between tissue and blood was very small.

CDR3 length equals 13 residues. The V gene's germline CDR1 is LGHNA and CDR2 YNFKEQ. V dropped 4 bases and J dropped 5; count of bases not matched to a gene: 4. Using RNA template, CDR3s of TCR alpha and beta were amplified with iRepertoire arm-PCR. Tissue mRNA or PBMC total RNA, about 85-400 ng, went into one-step reverse transcription and amplification. From the multiplex PCR reads, TCRdb called clonotypes with MiXCR, one entry per CDR3 protein. The table lists around 100,000 distinct CDR3 sequences, 29% of them singletons. Sequences were obtained from glioma tissue, nonneoplastic brain tissue, or PBMCs (not recorded which). This clonotype was obtained from a human donor with low-grade glioma or glioblastoma, undergoing nonglioma brain surgery, or in good health (not recorded which). The chain combines TRBV4-2 with TRBJ2-7; 8 bases agree with TRBD1. CDR3 sequence: CASSREQGDEQYF. DNA of the CDR3: TGTGCCAGCAGCCGGGAACAGGGGGACGAGCAGTACTTC.